The source of this TCR beta chain is a study of blood T cell repertoires in COVID-19. Study at large: COVID-19 samples from acute and convalescent phases originated in the United States, Italy and Spain.

Remarks on this clone: The same CDR3 arises from other DNA sequences in this sample as well.

In the source study's methods: Quantification of nucleated cells was approximated via reference gene primer amplification. TCRdb keeps only in-frame clones here, not all; method: immunoSEQ multiplex PCR. V and J calls and clone size are as listed in that table; D and trimming were resolved from the DNA. The table includes hundreds of thousands of clones, approximately 89% detected once. The source is a woman aged 18-35 years who had recovered from COVID-19. Sequencing was done on a sample of peripheral blood.

This CDR3 is CASSRTGYEKLFF. The DNA for the CDR3 is TGTGCCAGCAGTAGGACAGGTTATGAAAAACTGTTTTTT. The gene calls are TRBV6-5 and TRBJ1-4; 7 bases fit TRBD1. CDR3 length: 13 amino acids. V was pared by 5 bases and J by 6 bases, with 3 bases of the junction left unmatched. CDR1 is MNHEY and CDR2 is SVGAGI in the germline V gene.